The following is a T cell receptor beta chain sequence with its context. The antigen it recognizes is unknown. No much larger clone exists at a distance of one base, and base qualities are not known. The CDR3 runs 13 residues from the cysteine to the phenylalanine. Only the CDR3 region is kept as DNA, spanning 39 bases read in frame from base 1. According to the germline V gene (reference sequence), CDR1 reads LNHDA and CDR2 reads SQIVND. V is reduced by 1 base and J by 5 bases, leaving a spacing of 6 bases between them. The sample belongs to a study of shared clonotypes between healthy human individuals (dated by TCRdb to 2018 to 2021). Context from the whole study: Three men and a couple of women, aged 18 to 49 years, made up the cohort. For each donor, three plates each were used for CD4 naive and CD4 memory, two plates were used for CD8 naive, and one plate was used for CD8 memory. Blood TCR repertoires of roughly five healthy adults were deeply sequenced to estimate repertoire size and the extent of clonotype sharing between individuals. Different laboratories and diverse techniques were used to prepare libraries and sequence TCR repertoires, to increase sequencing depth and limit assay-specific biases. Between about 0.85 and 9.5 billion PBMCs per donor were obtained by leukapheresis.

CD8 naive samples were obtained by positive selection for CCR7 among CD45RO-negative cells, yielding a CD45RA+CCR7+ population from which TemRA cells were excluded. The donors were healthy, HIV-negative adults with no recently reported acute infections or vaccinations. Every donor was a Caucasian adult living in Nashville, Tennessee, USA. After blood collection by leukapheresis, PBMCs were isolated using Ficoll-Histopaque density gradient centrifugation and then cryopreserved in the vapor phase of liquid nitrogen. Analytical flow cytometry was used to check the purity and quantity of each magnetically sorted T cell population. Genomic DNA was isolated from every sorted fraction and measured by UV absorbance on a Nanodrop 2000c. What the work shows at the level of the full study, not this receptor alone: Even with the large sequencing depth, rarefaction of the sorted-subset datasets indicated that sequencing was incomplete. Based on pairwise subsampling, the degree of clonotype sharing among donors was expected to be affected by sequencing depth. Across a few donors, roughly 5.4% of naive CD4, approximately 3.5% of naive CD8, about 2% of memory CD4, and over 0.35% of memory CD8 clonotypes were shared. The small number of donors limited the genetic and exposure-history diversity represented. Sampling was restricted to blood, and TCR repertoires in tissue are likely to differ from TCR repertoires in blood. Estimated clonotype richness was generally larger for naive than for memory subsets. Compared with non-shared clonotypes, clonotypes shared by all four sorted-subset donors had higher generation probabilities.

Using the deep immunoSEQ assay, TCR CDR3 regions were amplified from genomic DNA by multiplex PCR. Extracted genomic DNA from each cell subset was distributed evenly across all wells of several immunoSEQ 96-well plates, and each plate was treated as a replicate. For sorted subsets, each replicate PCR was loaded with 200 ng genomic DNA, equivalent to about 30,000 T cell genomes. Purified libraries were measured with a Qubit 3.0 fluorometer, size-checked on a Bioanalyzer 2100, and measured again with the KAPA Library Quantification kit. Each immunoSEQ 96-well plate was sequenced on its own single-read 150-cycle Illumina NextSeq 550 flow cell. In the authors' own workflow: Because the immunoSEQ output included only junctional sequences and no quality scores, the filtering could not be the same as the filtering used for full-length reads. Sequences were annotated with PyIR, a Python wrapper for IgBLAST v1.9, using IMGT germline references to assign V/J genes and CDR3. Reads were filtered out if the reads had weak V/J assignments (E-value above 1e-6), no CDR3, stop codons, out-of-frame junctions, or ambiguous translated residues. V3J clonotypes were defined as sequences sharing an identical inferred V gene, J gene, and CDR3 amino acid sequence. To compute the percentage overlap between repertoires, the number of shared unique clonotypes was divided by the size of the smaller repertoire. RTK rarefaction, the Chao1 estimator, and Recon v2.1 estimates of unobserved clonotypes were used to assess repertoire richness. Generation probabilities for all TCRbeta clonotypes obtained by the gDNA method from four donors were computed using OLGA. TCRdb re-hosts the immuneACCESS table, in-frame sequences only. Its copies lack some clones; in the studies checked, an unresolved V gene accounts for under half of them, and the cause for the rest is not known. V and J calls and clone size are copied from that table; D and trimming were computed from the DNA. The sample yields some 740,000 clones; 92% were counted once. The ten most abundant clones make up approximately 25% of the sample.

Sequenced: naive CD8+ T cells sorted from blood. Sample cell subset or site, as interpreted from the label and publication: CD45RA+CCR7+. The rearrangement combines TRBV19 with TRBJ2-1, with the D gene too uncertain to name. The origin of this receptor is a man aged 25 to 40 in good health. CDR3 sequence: CASSIVLHNEQFF. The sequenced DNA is TGTGCCAGTAGTATAGTTCTTCACAATGAGCAGTTCTTC.